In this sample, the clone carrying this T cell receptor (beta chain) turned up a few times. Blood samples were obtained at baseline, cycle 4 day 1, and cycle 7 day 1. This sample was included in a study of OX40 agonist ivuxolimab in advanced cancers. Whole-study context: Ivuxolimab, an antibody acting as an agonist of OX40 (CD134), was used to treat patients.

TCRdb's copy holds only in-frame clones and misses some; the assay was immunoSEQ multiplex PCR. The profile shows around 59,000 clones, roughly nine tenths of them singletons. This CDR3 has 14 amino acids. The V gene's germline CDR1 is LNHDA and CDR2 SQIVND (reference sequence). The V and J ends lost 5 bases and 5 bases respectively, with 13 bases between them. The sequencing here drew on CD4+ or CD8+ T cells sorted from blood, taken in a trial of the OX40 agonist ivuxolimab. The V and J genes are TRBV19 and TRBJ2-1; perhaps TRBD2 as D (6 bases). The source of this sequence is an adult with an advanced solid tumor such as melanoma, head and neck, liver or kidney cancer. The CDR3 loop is CASSPRLVDNEQFF. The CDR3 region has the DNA TGTGCCAGTAGTCCCCGACTAGTCGACAATGAGCAGTTCTTC.